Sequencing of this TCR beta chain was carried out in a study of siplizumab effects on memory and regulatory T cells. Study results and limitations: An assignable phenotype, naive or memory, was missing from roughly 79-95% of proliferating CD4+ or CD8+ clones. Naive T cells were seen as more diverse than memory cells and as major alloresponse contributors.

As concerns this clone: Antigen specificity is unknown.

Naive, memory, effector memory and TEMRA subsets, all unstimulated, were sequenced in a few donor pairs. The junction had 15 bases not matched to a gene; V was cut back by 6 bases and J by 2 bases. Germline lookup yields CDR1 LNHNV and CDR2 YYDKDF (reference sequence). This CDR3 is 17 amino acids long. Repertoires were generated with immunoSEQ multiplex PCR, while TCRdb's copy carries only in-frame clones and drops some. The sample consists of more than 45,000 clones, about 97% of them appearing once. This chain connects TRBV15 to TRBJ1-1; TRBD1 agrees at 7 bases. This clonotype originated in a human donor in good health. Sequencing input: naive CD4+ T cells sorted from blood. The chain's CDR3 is CATSIPRQGTYNTEAFF. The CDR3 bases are TGTGCCACCAGTATTCCGAGACAGGGAACCTATAACACTGAAGCTTTCTTT.